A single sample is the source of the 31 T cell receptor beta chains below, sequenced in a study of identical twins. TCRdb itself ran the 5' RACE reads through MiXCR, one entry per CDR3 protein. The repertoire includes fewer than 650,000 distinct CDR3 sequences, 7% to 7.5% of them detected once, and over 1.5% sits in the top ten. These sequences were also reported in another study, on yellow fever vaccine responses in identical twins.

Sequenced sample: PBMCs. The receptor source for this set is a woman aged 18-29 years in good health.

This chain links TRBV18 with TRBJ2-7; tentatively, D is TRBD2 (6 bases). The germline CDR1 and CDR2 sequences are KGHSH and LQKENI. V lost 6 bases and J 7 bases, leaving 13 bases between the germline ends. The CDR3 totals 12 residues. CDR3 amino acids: CASSGYRGEQYF. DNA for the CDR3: TGTGCCAGCTCGGGCTACCGGGGGGAGCAGTACTTC.

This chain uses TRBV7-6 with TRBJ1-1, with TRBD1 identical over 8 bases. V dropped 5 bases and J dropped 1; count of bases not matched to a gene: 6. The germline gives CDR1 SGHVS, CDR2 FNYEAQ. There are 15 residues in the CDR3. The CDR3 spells CASSLSTGANTEAFF. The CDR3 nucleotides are TGTGCCAGCAGCCTTTCGACAGGGGCGAACACTGAAGCTTTCTTT.

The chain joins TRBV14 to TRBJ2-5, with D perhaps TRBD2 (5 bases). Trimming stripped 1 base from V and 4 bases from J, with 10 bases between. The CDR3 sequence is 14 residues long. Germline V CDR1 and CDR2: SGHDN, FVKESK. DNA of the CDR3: TGTGCCAGCAGCCAAGTAGAGGGAGCAGAGACCCAGTACTTC. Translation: CASSQVEGAETQYF. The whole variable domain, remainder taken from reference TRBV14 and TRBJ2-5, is EAGVTQFPSHSVIEKGQTVTLRCDPISGHDNLYWYRRVMGKEIKFLLHFVKESKQDESGMPNNRFLAERTGGTYSTLKVQPAELEDSGVYFCASSQVEGAETQYFGPGTRLLVL.

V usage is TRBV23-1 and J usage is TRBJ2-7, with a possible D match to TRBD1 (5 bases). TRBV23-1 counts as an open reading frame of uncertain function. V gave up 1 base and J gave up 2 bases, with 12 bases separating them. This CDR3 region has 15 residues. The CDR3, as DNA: TGCGCCAGCAGTCAATTTAGGCGACAGACCTACGAGCAGTACTTC. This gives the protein CASSQFRRQTYEQYF.

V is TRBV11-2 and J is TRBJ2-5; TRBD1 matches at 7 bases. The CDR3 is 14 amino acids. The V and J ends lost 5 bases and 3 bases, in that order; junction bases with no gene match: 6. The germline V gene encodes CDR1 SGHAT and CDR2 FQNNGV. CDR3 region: CASSRRTGEETQYF. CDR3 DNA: TGTGCCAGCAGCCGACGGACAGGAGAAGAGACCCAGTACTTC. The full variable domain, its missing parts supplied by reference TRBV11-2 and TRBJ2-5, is EAGVAQSPRYKIIEKRQSVAFWCNPISGHATLYWYQQILGQGPKLLIQFQNNGVVDDSQLPKDRFSAERLKGVDSTLKIQPAKLEDSAVYLCASSRRTGEETQYFGPGTRLLVL.

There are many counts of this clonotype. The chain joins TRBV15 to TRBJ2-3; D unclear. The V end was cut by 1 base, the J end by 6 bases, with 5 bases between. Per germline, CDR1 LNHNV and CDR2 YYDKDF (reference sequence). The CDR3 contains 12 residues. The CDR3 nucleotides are TGTGCCACCAGCAGAGGGCTGGATACGCAGTATTTT. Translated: CATSRGLDTQYF.

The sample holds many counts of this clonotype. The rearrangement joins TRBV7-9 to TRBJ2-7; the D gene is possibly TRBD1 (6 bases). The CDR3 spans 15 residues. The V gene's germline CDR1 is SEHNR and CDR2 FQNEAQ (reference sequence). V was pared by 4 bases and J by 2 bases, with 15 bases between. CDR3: CASSSAGQPTYEQYF. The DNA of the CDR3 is TGTGCCAGCAGCTCCGCTGGACAGCCAACCTACGAGCAGTACTTC.

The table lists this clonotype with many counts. CDR3 residues: CASSLNLWGERGQPQHF. The CDR3 bases are TGTGCCAGCAGTTTAAATCTGTGGGGGGAACGGGGTCAGCCCCAGCATTTT. V usage is TRBV12-3 or TRBV12-4 and J usage is TRBJ1-5, with D maybe TRBD1 (5 bases). Trimming cost V 2 bases and J 6 bases, with 20 bases left between them. This CDR3 region has 17 residues.

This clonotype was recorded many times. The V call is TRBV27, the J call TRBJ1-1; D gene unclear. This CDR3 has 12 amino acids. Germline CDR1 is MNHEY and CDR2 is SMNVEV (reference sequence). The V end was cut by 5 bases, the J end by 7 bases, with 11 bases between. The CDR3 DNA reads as TGTGCCAGCAGTCTTTTCTATGATGAAGCTTTCTTT. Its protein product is CASSLFYDEAFF.

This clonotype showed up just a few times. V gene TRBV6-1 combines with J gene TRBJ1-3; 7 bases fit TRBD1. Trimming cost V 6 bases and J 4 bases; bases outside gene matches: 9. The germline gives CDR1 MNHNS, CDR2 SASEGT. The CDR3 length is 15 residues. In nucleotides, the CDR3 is TGTGCCAGCAGCGGGGGGACAGTTGTCGGAAACACCATATATTTT. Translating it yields CASSGGTVVGNTIYF.

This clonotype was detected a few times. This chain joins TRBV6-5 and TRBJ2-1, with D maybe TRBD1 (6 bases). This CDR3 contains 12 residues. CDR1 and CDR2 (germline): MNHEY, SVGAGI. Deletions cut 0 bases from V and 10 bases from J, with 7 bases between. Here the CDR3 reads CASSYSGAEQFF. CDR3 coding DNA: TGTGCCAGCAGTTACTCGGGGGCAGAGCAGTTCTTC.

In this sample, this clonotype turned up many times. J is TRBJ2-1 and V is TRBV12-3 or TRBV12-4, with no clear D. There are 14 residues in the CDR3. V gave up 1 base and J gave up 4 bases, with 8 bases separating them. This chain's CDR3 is CASSLESQYNEQFF. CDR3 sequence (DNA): TGTGCCAGCAGTTTAGAGTCACAGTACAATGAGCAGTTCTTC.

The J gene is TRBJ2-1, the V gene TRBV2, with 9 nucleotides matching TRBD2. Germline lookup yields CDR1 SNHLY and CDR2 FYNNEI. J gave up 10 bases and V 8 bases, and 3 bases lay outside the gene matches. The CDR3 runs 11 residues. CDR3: CASWLAGEQFF. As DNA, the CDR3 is TGTGCCAGCTGGCTAGCGGGAGAGCAGTTCTTC.

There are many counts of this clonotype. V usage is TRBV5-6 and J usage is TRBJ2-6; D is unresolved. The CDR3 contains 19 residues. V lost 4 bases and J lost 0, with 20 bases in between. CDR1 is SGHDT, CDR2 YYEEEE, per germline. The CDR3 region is CASSPKDPLLVSGANVLTF. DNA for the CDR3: TGTGCCAGCAGCCCAAAAGACCCGTTATTGGTCTCTGGGGCCAACGTCCTGACTTTC.

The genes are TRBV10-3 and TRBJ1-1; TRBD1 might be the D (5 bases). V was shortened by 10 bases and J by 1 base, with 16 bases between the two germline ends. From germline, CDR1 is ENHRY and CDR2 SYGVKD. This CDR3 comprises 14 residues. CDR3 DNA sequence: TGTGCCACCGGGAGGGGTGCAGCGAACACTGAAGCTTTCTTT. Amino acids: CATGRGAANTEAFF.

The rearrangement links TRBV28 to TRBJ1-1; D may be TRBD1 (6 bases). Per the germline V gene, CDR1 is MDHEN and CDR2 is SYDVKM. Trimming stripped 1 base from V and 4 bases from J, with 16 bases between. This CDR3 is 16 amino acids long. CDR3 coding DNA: TGTGCCAGCAGTTTATTAGTGGGGGCTTTGAGCACTGAAGCTTTCTTT. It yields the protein CASSLLVGALSTEAFF.

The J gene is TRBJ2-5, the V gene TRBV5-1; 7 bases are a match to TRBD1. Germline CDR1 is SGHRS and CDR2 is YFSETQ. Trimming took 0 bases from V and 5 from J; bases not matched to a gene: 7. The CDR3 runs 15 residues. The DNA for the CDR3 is TGCGCCAGCAGCTTGGAGGGACAGCCGATCGAGACCCAGTACTTC. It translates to CASSLEGQPIETQYF.

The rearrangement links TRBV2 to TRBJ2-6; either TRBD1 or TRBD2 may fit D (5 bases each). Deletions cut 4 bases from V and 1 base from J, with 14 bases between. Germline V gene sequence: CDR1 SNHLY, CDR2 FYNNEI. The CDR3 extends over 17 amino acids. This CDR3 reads CASSAEGTLSGANVLTF. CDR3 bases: TGTGCCAGCAGTGCGGAAGGGACCCTGTCTGGGGCCAACGTCCTGACTTTC.

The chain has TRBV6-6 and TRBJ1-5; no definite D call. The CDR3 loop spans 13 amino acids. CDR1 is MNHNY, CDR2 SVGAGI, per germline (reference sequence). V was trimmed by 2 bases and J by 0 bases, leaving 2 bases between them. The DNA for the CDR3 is TGTGCCAGCAGTTACATTAGCAATCAGCCCCAGCATTTT. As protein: CASSYISNQPQHF.

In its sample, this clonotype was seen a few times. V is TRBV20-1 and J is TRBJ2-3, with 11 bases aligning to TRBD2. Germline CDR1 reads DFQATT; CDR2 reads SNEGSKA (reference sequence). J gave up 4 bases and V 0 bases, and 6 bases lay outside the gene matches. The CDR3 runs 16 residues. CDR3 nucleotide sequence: TGCAGTGCTAGAGACCTTACTAGCGGGAGTCCAGATACGCAGTATTTT. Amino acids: CSARDLTSGSPDTQYF.

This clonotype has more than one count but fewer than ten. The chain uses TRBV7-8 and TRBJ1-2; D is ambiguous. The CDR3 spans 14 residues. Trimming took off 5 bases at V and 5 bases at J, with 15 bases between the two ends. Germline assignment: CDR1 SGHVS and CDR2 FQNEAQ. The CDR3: CASSHEGKLYGYTF. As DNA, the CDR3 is TGTGCCAGCAGCCATGAGGGCAAGCTATATGGCTACACCTTC.

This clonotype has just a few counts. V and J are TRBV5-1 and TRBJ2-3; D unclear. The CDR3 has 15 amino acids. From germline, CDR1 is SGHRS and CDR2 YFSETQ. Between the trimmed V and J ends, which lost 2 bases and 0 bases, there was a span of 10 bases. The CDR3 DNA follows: TGCGCCAGCAGCTTAGTGGAGACCAGCACAGATACGCAGTATTTT. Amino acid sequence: CASSLVETSTDTQYF.

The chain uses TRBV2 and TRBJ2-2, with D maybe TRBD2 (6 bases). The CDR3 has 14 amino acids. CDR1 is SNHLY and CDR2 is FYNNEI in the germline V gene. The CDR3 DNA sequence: TGTGCGACCGGGGGTCGGCGGGCCGCCGGGGAGCTGTTTTTT. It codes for CATGGRRAAGELFF.

This chain's CDR3 is CASSLTDGHNEQFF. CDR3 DNA sequence: TGTGCCAGCAGCTTGACCGACGGACACAATGAGCAGTTCTTC. The rearrangement links TRBV11-2 to TRBJ2-1; D ambiguous. The ends were cut back, 3 bases at V and 5 bases at J, with 11 bases in the middle. The germline V gene has CDR1 SGHAT and CDR2 FQNNGV. This CDR3 region has 14 residues.

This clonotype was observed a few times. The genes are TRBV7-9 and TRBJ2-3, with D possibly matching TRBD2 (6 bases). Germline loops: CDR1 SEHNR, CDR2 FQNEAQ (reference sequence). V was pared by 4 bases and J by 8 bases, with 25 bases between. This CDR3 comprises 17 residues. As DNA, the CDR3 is TGTGCCAGCAGCTCCCCGGCGGCCGGGAGAAAGGGGCCTACGCAGTATTTT. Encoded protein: CASSSPAAGRKGPTQYF. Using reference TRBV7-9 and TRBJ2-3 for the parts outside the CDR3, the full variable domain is DTGVSQNPRHKITKRGQNVTFRCDPISEHNRLYWYRQTLGQGPEFLTYFQNEAQLEKSRLLSDRFSAERPKGSFSTLEIQRTEQGDSAMYLCASSSPAAGRKGPTQYFGPGTRLTVL.

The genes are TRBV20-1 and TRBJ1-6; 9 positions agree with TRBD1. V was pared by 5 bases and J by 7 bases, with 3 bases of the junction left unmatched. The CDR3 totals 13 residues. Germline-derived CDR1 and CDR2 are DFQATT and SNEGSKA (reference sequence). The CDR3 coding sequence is TGCAGTGCTTACGGACAGGGGAATTCACCCCTCCACTTT. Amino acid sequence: CSAYGQGNSPLHF.

The CDR3 protein is CASSPIAGVHEQYF. DNA of the CDR3: TGTGCCAGCTCACCAATAGCGGGAGTCCACGAGCAGTACTTC. The V and J genes are TRBV18 and TRBJ2-7, with 9 bases identical to TRBD2. With V trimmed by 2 bases and J by 5 bases, 4 bases remained unmatched. CDR3 length: 14 amino acids. In germline, CDR1 is KGHSH, CDR2 LQKENI.

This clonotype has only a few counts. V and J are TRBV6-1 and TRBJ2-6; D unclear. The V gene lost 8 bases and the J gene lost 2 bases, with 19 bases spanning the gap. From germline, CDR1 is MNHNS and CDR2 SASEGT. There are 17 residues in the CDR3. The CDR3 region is CASRQRSQVPGANVLTF. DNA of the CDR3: TGTGCCAGCCGTCAGAGGTCCCAAGTACCTGGGGCCAACGTCCTGACTTTC.

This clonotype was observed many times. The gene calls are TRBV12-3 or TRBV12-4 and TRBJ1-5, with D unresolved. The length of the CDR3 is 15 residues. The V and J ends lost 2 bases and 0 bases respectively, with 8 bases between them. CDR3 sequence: CASSLQDVSNQPQHF. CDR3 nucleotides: TGTGCCAGCAGTTTACAGGACGTTAGCAATCAGCCCCAGCATTTT.

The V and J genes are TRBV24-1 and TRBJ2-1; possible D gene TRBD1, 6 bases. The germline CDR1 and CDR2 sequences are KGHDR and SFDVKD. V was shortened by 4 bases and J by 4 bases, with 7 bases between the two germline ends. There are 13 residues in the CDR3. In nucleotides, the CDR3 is TGTGCCACCAGTGACGACAGGTACAATGAGCAGTTCTTC. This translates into CATSDDRYNEQFF.

CDR3 sequence: CSARDFKGLAGGTDTQYF. DNA of the CDR3: TGCAGTGCTAGAGACTTTAAGGGACTAGCGGGAGGCACAGATACGCAGTATTTT. This chain uses TRBV20-1 with TRBJ2-3, with 14 nucleotides matching TRBD2. Germline lookup yields CDR1 DFQATT and CDR2 SNEGSKA (reference sequence). V shed 0 bases, J shed 1 base, and the junction held 6 bases outside the gene matches. The CDR3 sequence is 18 residues long.